The 3 T cell receptor beta chains listed next were all sequenced from one sample in a study of CD8 T cells in Susac syndrome. Random hexamers were used to reverse transcribe an amount of roughly 0.5 to 1 ug RNA. TCRdb itself ran the immunoSEQ multiplex PCR reads through MiXCR, one entry per CDR3 protein. Here the sample spans 40,000 to 55,000 distinct CDR3 sequences, approximately 93% being singletons. The sequenced sample consisted of CD8+ T cells from PBMCs. These receptors came from a human donor with multiple sclerosis.

The CDR3 reads CASSAGTGYTPQHF. The CDR3 DNA sequence: TGTGCCAGCAGTGCGGGGACAGGGTATACGCCCCAGCATTTT. J is TRBJ1-5 and V is TRBV27, with 9 positions matching TRBD1. After removal of 5 bases from V and 9 bases from J, the junction contained 8 bases not matched to a gene. CDR1 and CDR2 (germline): MNHEY, SMNVEV (reference sequence). The CDR3 is made up of 14 amino acids.

The V call is TRBV11-2, the J call TRBJ2-5, with D maybe TRBD1 (7 bases). Trimming removed 4 bases at V and 2 bases at J, with 14 bases between. Germline V lookup: CDR1 SGHAT, CDR2 FQNNGV. This CDR3 has 15 amino acids. DNA of the CDR3: TGTGCCAGCAGCTACGCGGGACAGTCACAAGAGACCCAGTACTTC. This gives the protein CASSYAGQSQETQYF.

The rearrangement uses TRBV2 and TRBJ2-3, with D possibly being TRBD2 (7 bases). This CDR3 comprises 13 residues. Trimming cost V 11 bases and J 4 bases, with 16 bases left between them. Germline CDR1 is SNHLY and CDR2 is FYNNEI. The CDR3 is CALLGGAADTQYF. Here the CDR3 DNA reads TGTGCCTTACTGGGGGGGGCCGCAGATACGCAGTATTTT.